The subject of this entry is one TCR delta chain. In its sample, this clone comes out as medium-sized (0.01 to 0.1%). Its target antigen remains unknown. Qualities for individual bases were not recorded, and no much larger clone is one base off. These data are taken from a study of Vγ9Vδ2 T cells in congenital toxoplasmosis (dated by TCRdb to the early 2020s). Notes on the research overall: Congenital toxoplasmosis was diagnosed using IgG, IgM and IgA serology, Western blot and an in-house interferon-gamma release assay. Gamma and delta chain CDR3 repertoires of sorted blood gammadelta T cells were compared between congenitally T. gondii-infected and uninfected infants. Repertoires were sequenced from infants at 2 months after birth and at 1 year of age. TCR sequencing was performed on five or six infected and approximately 10 uninfected infants at 2 months and on 3 infected and 4 uninfected infants at 1 year. The paper's findings and limits, for the study overall: Germline-encoded fetal-type TRDV2 CDR3 sequences seemed more prevalent in infected than uninfected 2-month-old infants, suggesting an in utero expansion footprint. Two months was the earliest age with enough suitable sample material for TCR repertoire analysis, so newborn repertoires were not sequenced. Both infected and uninfected infants showed high prevalence of a public TRGV9 clonotype. At 2 months, infected infants appeared to have fewer N additions in TRGV9 and TRDV2 CDR3s than uninfected infants, particularly in TRDV2-TRDJ1 sequences. The repertoire differences between infected and uninfected infants were less clear at 1 year of age than at 2 months.

V ends up 3 bases short and J 8 bases short, with an unmatched junction base count of 3. Via the germline V gene, CDR1 is GEAIGNYY and CDR2 EKD. Its CDR3 holds 14 amino acids, cysteine through phenylalanine. Just CDR3 DNA is preserved here, 42 bases in frame from base 1. Using SuperScript II, cDNA was generated through template-switch reverse transcription, with TRGC- and TRDC-specific primers combined in a single tube. The TRGC primer was designed for binding to both the TRGC1 and TRGC2 constant genes. Amplification of TRG and TRD was done with the KAPA Real-Time Library Amplification Kit, and AMPure XP beads were used for purification between steps. Illumina sequencing adapters were added by index PCR using the Nextera XT Index Kit. An Illumina MiSeq running the V2 300 kit was used to sequence the TRG and TRD amplicons, producing 150 bp paired-end reads. The paper's processing steps were these. Before any further analysis, FastQC version 0.11.8 was used to check read quality. Reads were aligned to GenBank TRG or TRD reference genes, and CDR3 sequences were built with MiXCR version 3.0.3. Default MiXCR settings were used with one exception: TRDD gene segments were assembled from 3 consecutive nucleotides instead of 5. N additions, CDR3 length, J segment length and clonotype sharing between samples were computed with VDJtools version 1.2.1. CDR3 sequences that were out of frame or contained stop codons were removed from the analysis. To look for overlap, the infant repertoires were checked against previously published Vgamma9Vdelta2 repertoires from fetal, cord blood and adult blood. With CATT, TCRdb called clones again from the public reads; duplicate DNA rows were later joined. The V and J calls come from TCRdb's annotation, not from the publication. The table for this sample lists about 940 delta-chain clones; around 20% of them were counted only once. The top ten clones comprise more than 15% of the sample.

Mothers of both infected and uninfected infants received the same treatment, using spiramycin and/or pyrimethamine plus sulfadiazine plus folinic acid. All infants, both infected and uninfected, were delivered at term after more than 37 weeks of gestation. About 1 mL of blood was processed into PBMCs by Lymphoprep gradient centrifugation, then cryopreserved in liquid nitrogen and shipped to Belgium. Thawed PBMCs were labeled with Zombie NIR viability dye and stained with CD3, TCR gammadelta, Vgamma9 and Vdelta2 antibodies. A FACSAria III was used to sort CD3+ TCRgammadelta+ T cells, reaching a mean purity of roughly 98%. For each sample, RNA was extracted from some 10,000 sorted gammadelta T cells with the RNeasy Micro Kit. Each infant was born to a mother who had been enrolled with a primary T. gondii infection during pregnancy. Infant peripheral blood was collected at an outpatient microbiology and virology center in Pavia, Italy.

The sequenced sample consisted of gamma-delta T cells from blood. The receptor was isolated from a child under 10 years old born to a mother with Toxoplasma gondii infection during pregnancy, either congenitally infected or uninfected (not recorded which). The chain is made from TRDV2 and TRDJ2; 12 junctional bases match TRDD3. The DNA sequence reads TGTGCCTGTGACTATCTGGGGGATACGGCACAACTCTTCTTT. Translated, it gives CACDYLGDTAQLFF.